This T cell receptor beta chain was sequenced during a study of blood T cell repertoires in COVID-19. Overall study: The United States, Italy and Spain were the sources of the acute and convalescent COVID-19 samples. The cDNA or gDNA used as material had been derived from T cells, B-cell-depleted T cells, or PBMCs.

CDR1 and CDR2 (germline): SGHTA, FQGNSA. V lost 1 base to trimming and J lost 6 bases, with 10 bases between them. The length of the CDR3 is 15 residues. As processed by the authors: Amplifying reference gene primers gave estimates of nucleated cell counts. Produced via immunoSEQ multiplex PCR; TCRdb's table is partial and in-frame only. That table supplies the V and J calls and clone size; D and trimming were determined from the DNA. The sample contains roughly 190,000 clones, 60% to 85% of which appear only once. The source of this sequence is a woman aged 45 to 65 with active or convalescent COVID-19. Sequencing was done on a sample of peripheral blood. V gene TRBV7-2 combines with J gene TRBJ1-6, with D possibly being TRBD1 (6 bases). The CDR3 is CASSLETGSNSPLHF. CDR3 nucleotides: TGTGCCAGCAGCTTAGAAACAGGGAGTAATTCACCCCTCCACTTT.